This T cell receptor (beta chain) was observed in a study of CD8 T cells in acute hepatitis C reinfection. General observations from the study: Overrepresentation in the naive pool did not explain the preferential TRBV04 and TRBV06 usage seen in all groups. Acute resolver, follow-up resolver and acute chronic samples had similar high diversity.

Turning to this clone: The antigen is not known.

Germline trimming cut 4 bases from V and 2 bases from J; bases unmatched to any gene: 6. The CDR3 consists of 14 residues. CDR1 SGHNT and CDR2 YYREEE come from the germline V gene (reference sequence). Sequencing used immunoSEQ multiplex PCR; TCRdb keeps in-frame clones, though not all of them. This repertoire shows about 38,000 clones, about 87% found once; its top ten account for more than 0.4%. Documented time point: naive CD8 control sorted from an acute-time-point sample. This clonotype was obtained from a man aged 25-40 years with chronic hepatitis C. Sequenced input: naive CD8+ T cells from PBMCs. V is TRBV5-4 and J is TRBJ2-7; 7 nucleotides line up with TRBD1. CDR3 in DNA: TGTGCCAGCAGCAGTGGGACAGTACCCTACGAGCAGTACTTC. Amino acids: CASSSGTVPYEQYF. Together with reference TRBV5-4 and TRBJ2-7, the CDR3 gives the full variable domain: ETGVTQSPTHLIKTRGQQVTLRCSSQSGHNTVSWYQQALGQGPQFIFQYYREEENGRGNFPPRFSGLQFPNYSSELNVNALELDDSALYLCASSSGTVPYEQYFGPGTRLTVT.